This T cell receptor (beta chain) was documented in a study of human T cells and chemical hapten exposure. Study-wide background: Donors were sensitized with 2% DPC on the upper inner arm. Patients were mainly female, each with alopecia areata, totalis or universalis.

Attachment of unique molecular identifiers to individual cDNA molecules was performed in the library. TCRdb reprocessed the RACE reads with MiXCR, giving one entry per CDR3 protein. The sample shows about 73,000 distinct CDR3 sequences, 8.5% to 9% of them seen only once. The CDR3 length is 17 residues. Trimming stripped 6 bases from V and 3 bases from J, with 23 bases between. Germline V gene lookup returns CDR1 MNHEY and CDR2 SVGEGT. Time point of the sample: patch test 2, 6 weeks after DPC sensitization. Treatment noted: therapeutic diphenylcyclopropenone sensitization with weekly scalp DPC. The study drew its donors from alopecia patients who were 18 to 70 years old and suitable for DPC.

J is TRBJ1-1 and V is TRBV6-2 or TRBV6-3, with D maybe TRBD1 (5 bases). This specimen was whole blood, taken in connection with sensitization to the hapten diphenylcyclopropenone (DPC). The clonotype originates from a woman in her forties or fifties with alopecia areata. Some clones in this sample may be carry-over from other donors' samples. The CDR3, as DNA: TGTGCCAGCAGCCAGCCCCGGGGGACGCGGAGGGACACTGAAGCTTTCTTT. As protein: CASSQPRGTRRDTEAFF.